A single sample gave rise to the 21 T cell receptor beta chains below, sequenced in a study of blood T cell repertoires in COVID-19. Repertoires were generated with immunoSEQ multiplex PCR, while TCRdb's copy carries only in-frame clones and drops some. This table holds 150,000 to 200,000 clones, about 82% found once. The specimen was peripheral blood. Source of these receptors: a man between 65 and 80 years old with active or convalescent COVID-19.

The chain couples TRBV15 to TRBJ1-1; D call uncertain. V dropped 0 bases and J dropped 4 bases, with 9 bases sitting between them. CDR1 and CDR2 from the germline V gene are LNHNV and YYDKDF (reference sequence). The CDR3 is 14 amino acids. CDR3 nucleotides: TGTGCCACCAGCAGAGATAGCACGGGCACTGAAGCTTTCTTT. Residues: CATSRDSTGTEAFF.

This chain uses TRBV10-2 with TRBJ1-1, with TRBD1 matching 7 bases. The germline V gene encodes CDR1 WSHSY and CDR2 SAAADI. The CDR3 totals 14 residues. J gave up 1 base and V 6 bases, and 5 bases lay outside the gene matches. CDR3 in amino acids: CASSIGQANTEAFF. CDR3 DNA: TGCGCCAGCAGCATCGGACAGGCGAACACTGAAGCTTTCTTT.

V is TRBV20-1 and J is TRBJ1-2; D may be TRBD1 (5 bases). Germline V gives CDR1 DFQATT, CDR2 SNEGSKA (reference sequence). CDR3 length: 11 amino acids. The CDR3 loop reads CSPSGGDGYTF. The CDR3 DNA follows: TGCAGCCCCTCTGGGGGGGACGGCTACACCTTC.

J is TRBJ2-7 and V is TRBV11-3; D unresolved. V lost 1 base, J lost 2 bases, and 12 bases lay in between. The CDR3 is made up of 15 amino acids. Germline CDR1 reads SGHNT; CDR2 reads YENEEA. DNA for the CDR3: TGTGCCAGCAGCTTAGCCCATGGCGGTCCCTACGAGCAGTACTTC. This sequence encodes CASSLAHGGPYEQYF. The full variable domain, completed using reference TRBV11-3 and TRBJ2-7, is EAGVVQSPRYKIIEKKQPVAFWCNPISGHNTLYWYLQNLGQGPELLIRYENEEAVDDSQLPKDRFSAERLKGVDSTLKIQPAELGDSAVYLCASSLAHGGPYEQYFGPGTRLTVT.

Worth noting for this clone: The junction does not match germline at one end; this may be a read error. V and J are TRBV7-7 and TRBJ2-7; unclear D gene. The CDR3 has 15 amino acids. Germline loops: CDR1 SSHAT, CDR2 FNYEAQ (reference sequence). The CDR3 DNA follows: TGTGCTAGCAGCTTGCGGAATACTCCTAACTACGAGCAGTACTTC. Residues: CASSLRNTPNYEQYF. The whole variable domain, remainder taken from reference TRBV7-7 and TRBJ2-7, is GAGVSQSPRYKVTKRGQDVTLRCDPISSHATLYWYQQALGQGPEFLTYFNYEAQPDKSGLPSDRFSAERPEGSISTLTIQRTEQRDSAMYRCASSLRNTPNYEQYFGPGTRLTVT.

The gene calls are TRBV2 and TRBJ1-3; TRBD1 aligns across 8 bases. V was clipped by 4 bases and J by 2 bases; unmatched bases: 1. The CDR3 covers 14 residues. Germline lookup yields CDR1 SNHLY and CDR2 FYNNEI. The CDR3 sequence is CASSGTGTGNTIYF. In DNA form, the CDR3 reads TGTGCCAGCAGTGGGACAGGGACTGGAAACACCATATATTTT.

The V call is TRBV12-3 or TRBV12-4, the J call TRBJ1-2; D is ambiguous. CDR3 length equals 12 residues. The CDR3 nucleotides read TGTGTACTCCTCAAGCCTAACTATGGCTACACCTTC. Translating it yields CVLLKPNYGYTF.

This clone was observed a handful of times. This chain links TRBV7-9 with TRBJ1-6, with D hard to call. The ends were cut back, 1 base at V and 8 bases at J, with 9 bases in the middle. This CDR3 contains 14 residues. Per germline, CDR1 SEHNR and CDR2 FQNEAQ (reference sequence). CDR3 amino acids: CASSLGAGYSPLHF. CDR3 nucleotides: TGTGCCAGCAGCTTAGGAGCAGGATATTCACCCCTCCACTTT.

The chain uses TRBV18 and TRBJ2-7; 9 nucleotides agree with TRBD1. This CDR3 has 14 amino acids. Trimming cost V 2 bases and J 6 bases; bases outside gene matches: 5. Per the germline V gene, CDR1 is KGHSH and CDR2 is LQKENI. As DNA, the CDR3 is TGTGCCAGCTCACCAGGGACAGGGAGTCCCGAGCAGTACTTC. Protein: CASSPGTGSPEQYF.

This clone showed up just a few times. The same CDR3 also results from other DNA sequences found in this sample. This chain connects TRBV7-9 to TRBJ1-6; TRBD1 is a possible D gene (6 bases). The germline V gene has CDR1 SEHNR and CDR2 FQNEAQ (reference sequence). The V and J ends lost 3 bases and 3 bases respectively, with 6 bases between them. The CDR3 sequence is 14 residues long. The CDR3 here is CASSLDSYNSPLHF. CDR3 DNA: TGTGCCAGCAGCTTGGACAGCTATAATTCACCCCTCCACTTT. Together with reference TRBV7-9 and TRBJ1-6, the CDR3 gives the full variable domain: DTGVSQNPRHKITKRGQNVTFRCDPISEHNRLYWYRQTLGQGPEFLTYFQNEAQLEKSRLLSDRFSAERPKGSFSTLEIQRTEQGDSAMYLCASSLDSYNSPLHFGNGTRLTVT.

This clone was recorded at least ten times. The chain carries TRBV3-1 (or the pseudogene TRBV3-2) and TRBJ2-7; 9 nucleotides line up with TRBD2. V shed 6 bases, J shed 5 bases, and the junction held 5 bases outside the gene matches. This CDR3 is 13 amino acids long. Germline CDR1 reads LGHDT; CDR2 reads YNNKEL (reference sequence). CDR3: CASSELAGNEQYF. The CDR3 DNA is TGTGCCAGCAGTGAACTAGCGGGCAACGAGCAGTACTTC.

The genes are TRBV2 and TRBJ2-7, with 8 bases fitting TRBD2. Trimming removed 5 bases from V and 3 bases from J; junction bases left unmatched: 9. The CDR3 contains 15 residues. The germline V gene encodes CDR1 SNHLY and CDR2 FYNNEI. DNA of the CDR3: TGTGCCAGCAGTACACCGGGACTAGTGGGCTACGAGCAGTACTTC. Translating gives CASSTPGLVGYEQYF.

This clone was counted a single time. The V call is TRBV30, the J call TRBJ1-5, with D possibly TRBD1 on 6 matching bases. Germline V lookup: CDR1 GTSNPN, CDR2 SVGIG (reference sequence). This CDR3 is 13 amino acids long. With 2 bases removed from V and 7 bases from J, the gap between germline ends came to 12 bases. DNA for the CDR3: TGTGCCTGGAGTCCGGGGGGCCTCCAGCCCCAGCATTTT. Its translation is CAWSPGGLQPQHF. Variable domain in full (rest from reference TRBV30 and TRBJ1-5): SQTIHQWPATLVQPVGSPLSLECTVEGTSNPNLYWYRQAAGRGLQLLFYSVGIGQISSEVPQNLSASRPQDRQFILSSKKLLLSDSGFYLCAWSPGGLQPQHFGDGTRLSIL.

This clone appeared a single time. V and J are TRBV4-1 and TRBJ2-5; 7 bases fit TRBD2. The CDR3 has 15 amino acids. Trimming removed 0 bases from V and 4 bases from J; junction bases left unmatched: 5. In germline, CDR1 is MGHRA, CDR2 YSYEKL. CDR3 coding DNA: TGCGCCAGCAGCCAAGAGGGAGCGGGATTAGAGACCCAGTACTTC. Translated, it gives CASSQEGAGLETQYF.

J is TRBJ1-5 and V is TRBV10-3; TRBD1 aligns across 8 bases. Germline-derived CDR1 and CDR2 are ENHRY and SYGVKD. Losses at the gene ends were 6 bases for V and 5 bases for J; bases not matched to a gene: 6. This CDR3 region has 14 residues. The DNA for the CDR3 is TGTGCCATCAGGGCGGACAGGGAGGATCAGCCCCAGCATTTT. Encoded protein: CAIRADREDQPQHF.

The chain is built from TRBV20-1 and TRBJ2-5, with a tentative D call TRBD1 (5 bases). The CDR3 has 12 amino acids. Trimming took 3 bases from V and 2 from J, leaving 7 bases between them. Germline V gives CDR1 DFQATT, CDR2 SNEGSKA (reference sequence). The CDR3 DNA is TGCAGTGCTAGTAAGGGGCAAGAGACCCAGTACTTC. This gives the protein CSASKGQETQYF.

CDR3 coding DNA: TGTGCCAGCAGCACGGTTCTTACTAGCACAGATACGCAGTATTTT. It yields the protein CASSTVLTSTDTQYF. The V call is TRBV7-9, the J call TRBJ2-3, with D unresolved. The CDR3 has 15 residues. V was pared by 5 bases and J by 0 bases, with 12 bases between. Germline-derived CDR1 and CDR2 are SEHNR and FQNEAQ (reference sequence).

This clone was observed once. This chain connects TRBV3-1 (or the pseudogene TRBV3-2) to TRBJ1-4; D ambiguous. Germline CDR1 and CDR2: LGHDT and YNNKEL (reference sequence). Between the trimmed V and J ends, which lost 4 bases and 8 bases, there was a span of 11 bases. This CDR3 region has 13 residues. The CDR3 DNA reads as TGTGCCAGCAGCCTTAACATGGTCGAAAAACTGTTTTTT. Protein product: CASSLNMVEKLFF.

The rearrangement links TRBV3-1 (or the pseudogene TRBV3-2) to TRBJ2-7; D is undetermined. V lost 2 bases, J lost 2 bases, and 10 bases lay in between. Germline V gene sequence: CDR1 LGHDT, CDR2 YNNKEL (reference sequence). The CDR3 spans 14 residues. CDR3 sequence: CASSQIDGAYEQYF. The CDR3 bases are TGTGCCAGCAGCCAAATCGACGGAGCCTACGAGCAGTACTTC.

V gene TRBV28 combines with J gene TRBJ1-1; TRBD1 agrees at 7 bases. CDR1 is MDHEN, CDR2 SYDVKM, per germline. This CDR3 has 15 amino acids. V shed 4 bases, J shed 0 bases, and the junction held 5 bases outside the gene matches. The chain's CDR3 is CASSSADRLNTEAFF. CDR3 nucleotides: TGTGCCAGCAGTTCGGCGGACAGGTTGAACACTGAAGCTTTCTTT.

The genes are TRBV6-6 and TRBJ2-5, with 16 bases matching TRBD2. Per germline, CDR1 MNHNY and CDR2 SVGAGI (reference sequence). This CDR3 region has 20 residues. V dropped 5 bases and J dropped 5; count of bases not matched to a gene: 17. For the CDR3, the DNA is TGTGCCAGCAGTCCCGTTCGGACCGGGACTAGCGGGAGGGCCGGGGAGACCCAGTACTTC. Translated, it gives CASSPVRTGTSGRAGETQYF.